This T cell receptor (beta chain) came from a study of identical twins (dated by TCRdb to the mid-2010s). For the study in its entirety: The study deep-sequenced TCR alpha and beta repertoires from monozygotic twins, unrelated adults of various ages and cord blood to test whether fetal clonotypes persist. To rule out contamination, the twin experiments were replicated at different times with different library preparation protocols.

Every donor in the study was a healthy Caucasian. The twin cohort comprised three pairs of female monozygotic twins, all aged about 18 to 30 years. The RNA used for TCR libraries was isolated from peripheral blood mononuclear cells. General conclusions and limits of the study: The excess sharing between twins in beta out-of-frame sequences was weaker because fewer shared sequences reduced the signal-to-noise ratio. Recombination models systematically underestimated out-of-frame TCR alpha sharing in monozygotic twins but agreed with sharing between unrelated individuals. Zero-insertion analyses could be partly confounded by invariant T cells such as MAIT and iNKT, although diverse VJ usage argued against such confounding for most clonotypes. Compared with coincidental sharing between unrelated individuals, out-of-frame TCR alpha sequences shared between twins had an excess of sequences with low generation probability. Because the same donors could not be followed over many years, the conclusions depended on cross-sectional statistical analysis. Abundant cord blood beta clonotypes carried fewer insertions; young adult naive repertoires showed a weaker similar trend, while memory repertoires showed none.

Receptor amplification or capture employed 5' RACE. The sequencer listed for this sample is Illumina HiSeq 2000. Template switching introduced a universal primer binding site; the final cDNA contained a unique molecular identifier, enabling accurate counting of TCR cDNA molecules. Specific primers in the conserved constant-segment region were used to synthesize first-strand cDNA for TCR alpha and beta chains. To control for contamination, every cDNA library carried two barcodes: a SMART-Mk sample barcode plus Illumina barcodes. Two successive PCR steps introduced TruSeq adapter sequences along with Illumina sample barcodes. TCR alpha and beta cDNA libraries were sequenced on the Illumina HiSeq platform with custom primers. For the original study's pipeline: Raw reads were processed with MiGEC to extract unique molecular identifiers, and MiXCR was used to determine CDR3 positions. For each individual, recombination models were inferred using an EM algorithm with the repgenHMM and IGoR tools. The tcR package in R was used for shared clonotype analysis, with sharing normalized by the product of cloneset sizes. To study raw recombination without the effects of thymic and clonal selection, out-of-frame nonproductive sequences were analyzed. TCRdb took the public reads, trimmed them with fastp at Q25, ran MiXCR for clone calling and kept in-frame beta chains. Every distinct CDR3 protein forms one entry, paired with its most common genes and DNA. The V and J calls, along with clone size, are taken from TCRdb and not from the paper's own processing. Here the sample has roughly 630,000 distinct CDR3 sequences; about 7% occur a single time. The ten largest clones capture roughly 1.6% of the sample.

This clonotype has ten or more counts. Its antigen is currently not known. Nothing much larger sits one base from this clone, and base qualities are not available. This sample also appeared in a second study, on yellow fever vaccine responses in identical twins. The second study's authors report: The authors reported that the T cell response to vaccination in identical twins appeared partly convergent and partly personalized. In identical twins, the study followed T cell clones that responded to the vaccine with precision.

The TCR was taken from a woman younger than 35 in good health. The source material was PBMCs.

The DNA sequence is given as TGTGCCAGCAGTTCGGGCCCTTACCGCGAAAAACTGTTTTTT. Its product reads: CASSSGPYREKLFF. The sequence is built from TRBV12-3 or TRBV12-4 and TRBJ1-4; the D gene assignment is ambiguous. V is cut by 4 bases and J by 8 bases, and the space between the germline ends is 14 bases. The CDR3 has 14 amino acids, counting the end cysteine and phenylalanine. Only the CDR3 DNA stays, 42 bases, in frame from base 1.